The T cell receptor beta chain under discussion was sequenced for a study of OX40 agonist ivuxolimab in advanced cancers. About the study: Patients were dosed with the agonistic anti-OX40 (CD134) antibody ivuxolimab.

Data came from immunoSEQ multiplex PCR; TCRdb stores just in-frame clones and leaves some out. The sample records roughly 68,000 clones, roughly 90% being singletons. CDR3 length: 12 amino acids. Trimming cost V 7 bases and J 4 bases, with 10 bases left between them. Per germline, CDR1 SEHNR and CDR2 FQNEAQ (reference sequence). Sample: CD4+ or CD8+ T cells sorted from blood, taken in a trial of the OX40 agonist ivuxolimab. The TCR originated in an adult with an advanced solid tumor such as melanoma, head and neck, liver or kidney cancer. The V and J genes are TRBV7-9 and TRBJ1-2, with TRBD1 as a possible D gene (5 bases). This CDR3 reads CASTDSIYGYTF. The CDR3 DNA reads as TGTGCCAGCACCGACAGCATCTATGGCTACACCTTC.